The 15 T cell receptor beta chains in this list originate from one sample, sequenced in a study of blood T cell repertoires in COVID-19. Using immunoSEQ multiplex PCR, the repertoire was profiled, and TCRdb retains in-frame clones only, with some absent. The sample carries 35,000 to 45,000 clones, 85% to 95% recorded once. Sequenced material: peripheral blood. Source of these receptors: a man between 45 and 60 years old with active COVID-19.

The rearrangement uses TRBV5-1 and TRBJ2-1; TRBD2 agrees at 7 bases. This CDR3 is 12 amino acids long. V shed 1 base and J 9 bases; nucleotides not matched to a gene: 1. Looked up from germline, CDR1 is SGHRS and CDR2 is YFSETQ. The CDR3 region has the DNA TGCGCCAGCAGCTTGAGCGGGATTGAGCAGTTCTTC. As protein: CASSLSGIEQFF.

CDR3 bases: TGTGCCTGGAGTTACGGACAGGGTGGGGGTGAGCAGTTCTTC. This sequence encodes CAWSYGQGGGEQFF. The rearrangement uses TRBV30 and TRBJ2-1, with TRBD1 identical over 8 bases. Losses at the gene ends were 2 bases for V and 9 bases for J; bases not matched to a gene: 9. This CDR3 is built from 14 residues. CDR1 and CDR2 (germline): GTSNPN, SVGIG (reference sequence).

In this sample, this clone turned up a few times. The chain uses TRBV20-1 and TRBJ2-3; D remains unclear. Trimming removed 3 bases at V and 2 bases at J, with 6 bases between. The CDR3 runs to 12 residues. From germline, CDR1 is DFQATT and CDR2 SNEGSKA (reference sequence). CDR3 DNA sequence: TGCAGTGCTAGTCCCTACACAGATACGCAGTATTTT. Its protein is CSASPYTDTQYF.

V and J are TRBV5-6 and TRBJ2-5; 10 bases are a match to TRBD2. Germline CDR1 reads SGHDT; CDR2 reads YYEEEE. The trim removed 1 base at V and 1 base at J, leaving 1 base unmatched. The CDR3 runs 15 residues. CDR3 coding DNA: TGTGCCAGCAGCTTGTGGACTAGCGGCCAAGAGACCCAGTACTTC. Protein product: CASSLWTSGQETQYF.

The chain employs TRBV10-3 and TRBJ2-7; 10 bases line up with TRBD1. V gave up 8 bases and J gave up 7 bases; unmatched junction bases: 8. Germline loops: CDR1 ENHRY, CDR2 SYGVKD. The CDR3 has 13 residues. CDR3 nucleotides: TGTGCCATCGGACGACAGGGGGCAAGGGAGCAGTACTTC. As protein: CAIGRQGAREQYF.

The CDR3 protein is CASSQPGLSNEQFF. CDR3 DNA: TGCGCCAGCAGCCAACCGGGACTTTCCAATGAGCAGTTCTTC. The chain recombines TRBV4-1 with TRBJ2-1; a possible D gene is TRBD2 (6 bases). Germline V gene lookup returns CDR1 MGHRA and CDR2 YSYEKL. Trimming left V 2 bases short and J 6 bases short, with 11 bases between. The CDR3 is 14 residues long.

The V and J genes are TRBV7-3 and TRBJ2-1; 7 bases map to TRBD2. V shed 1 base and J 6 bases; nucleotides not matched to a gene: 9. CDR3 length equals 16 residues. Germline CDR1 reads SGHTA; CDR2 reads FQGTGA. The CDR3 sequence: CASSLKPISGLNEQFF. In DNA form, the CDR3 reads TGTGCCAGCAGCTTAAAACCGATTAGCGGGCTCAATGAGCAGTTCTTC.

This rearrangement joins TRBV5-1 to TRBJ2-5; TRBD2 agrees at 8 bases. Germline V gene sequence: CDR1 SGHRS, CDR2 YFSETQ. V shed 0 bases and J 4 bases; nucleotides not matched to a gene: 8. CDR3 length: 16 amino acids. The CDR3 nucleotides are TGCGCCAGCAGCTTGGAAGGAGCGGGAGCGGGAGAGACCCAGTACTTC. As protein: CASSLEGAGAGETQYF.

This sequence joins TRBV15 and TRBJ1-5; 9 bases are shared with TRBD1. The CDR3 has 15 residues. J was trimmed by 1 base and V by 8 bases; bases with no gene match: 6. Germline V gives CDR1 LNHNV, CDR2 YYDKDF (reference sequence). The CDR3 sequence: CATGQGRRSNQPQHF. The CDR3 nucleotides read TGTGCCACCGGACAGGGGAGAAGAAGCAATCAGCCCCAGCATTTT.

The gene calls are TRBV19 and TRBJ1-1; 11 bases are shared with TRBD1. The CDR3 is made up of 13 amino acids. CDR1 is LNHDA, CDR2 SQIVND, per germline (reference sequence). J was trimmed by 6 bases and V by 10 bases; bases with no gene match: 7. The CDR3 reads CATRDRGDAEAFF. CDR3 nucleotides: TGTGCCACCCGGGACAGGGGGGACGCTGAAGCTTTCTTT.

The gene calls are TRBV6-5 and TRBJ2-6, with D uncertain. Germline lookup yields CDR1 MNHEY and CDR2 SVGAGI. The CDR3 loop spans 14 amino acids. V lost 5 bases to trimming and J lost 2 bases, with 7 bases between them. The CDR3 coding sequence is TGTGCCAGCAGTCCTAGGCCTGGGGCCAACGTCCTGACTTTC. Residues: CASSPRPGANVLTF.

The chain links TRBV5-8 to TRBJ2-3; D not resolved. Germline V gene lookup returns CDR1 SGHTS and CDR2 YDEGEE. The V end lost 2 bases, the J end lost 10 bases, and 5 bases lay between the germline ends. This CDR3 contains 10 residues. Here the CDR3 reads CASSLTAQYF. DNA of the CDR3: TGTGCCAGCAGCTTAACAGCGCAGTATTTT.

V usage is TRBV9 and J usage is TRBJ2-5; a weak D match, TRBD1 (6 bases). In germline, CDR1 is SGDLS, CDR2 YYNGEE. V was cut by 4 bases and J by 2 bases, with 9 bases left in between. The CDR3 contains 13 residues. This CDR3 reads CASSTGQQETQYF. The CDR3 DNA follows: TGTGCCAGCAGCACTGGACAGCAAGAGACCCAGTACTTC.

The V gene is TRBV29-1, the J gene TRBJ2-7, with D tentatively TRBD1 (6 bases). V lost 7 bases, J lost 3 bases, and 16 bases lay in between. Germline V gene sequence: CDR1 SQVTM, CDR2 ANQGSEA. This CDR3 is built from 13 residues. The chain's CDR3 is CSAEEGGHYEQYF. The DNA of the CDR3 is TGCAGCGCCGAAGAAGGGGGTCACTACGAGCAGTACTTC.

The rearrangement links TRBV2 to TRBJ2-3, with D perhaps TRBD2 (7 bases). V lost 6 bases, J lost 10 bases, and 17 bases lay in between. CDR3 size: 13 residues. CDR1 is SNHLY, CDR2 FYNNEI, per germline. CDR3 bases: TGTGCCAGCAGGCAAGGCGTGGGGGGGCCGCAGTATTTT. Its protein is CASRQGVGGPQYF.